This TCR beta chain is from a study of technical replicates of blood from a handful of donors. The V end lost 2 bases, the J end lost 2 bases, and 9 bases lay between the germline ends. CDR3 size: 14 residues. CDR1 MNHEY and CDR2 SVGAGI come from the germline V gene. Here immunoSEQ multiplex PCR was the method, and the copy in TCRdb shows in-frame clones only, minus some. The sample yields about 75,000 clones, around 91% seen once. The rearrangement uses TRBV6-5 and TRBJ2-5; tentatively, D is TRBD1 (5 bases). The receptor comes from a human donor in good health. Some clones in this sample may be carry-over from other donors' samples. The sequenced sample was T cells isolated from PBMCs. The chain's CDR3 is CASSYAQGQETQYF. CDR3 bases: TGTGCCAGCAGTTACGCCCAGGGTCAAGAGACCCAGTACTTC.